The 15 T cell receptor beta chains below all came from one sample that was sequenced in a study of monozygotic twins with inflammatory bowel disease. TCRdb re-called the 5' RACE reads and shows each CDR3 protein once, DNA omitted. The sample data list roughly 170,000 distinct CDR3 sequences. The sample consisted of blood. These receptors were collected from a human donor with ulcerative colitis or Crohn's disease, or a healthy co-twin of an affected twin (not recorded which).

The chain uses TRBV29-1 and TRBJ2-5; TCRdb names TRBD2, which stays unverified in the absence of DNA. The length of the CDR3 is 15 residues. CDR1 and CDR2 (germline): SQVTM, ANQGSEA. CDR3 amino acids: CSVDWRLADQETQYF.

The rearrangement joins TRBV7-6 to TRBJ1-1. CDR1 SGHVS and CDR2 FNYEAQ come from the germline V gene. CDR3 size: 14 residues. The CDR3 region is CASSSGRTHTEAFF.

The chain uses TRBV12-3 or TRBV12-4 and TRBJ1-3; TCRdb returns TRBD1, unconfirmable since there is no DNA. The CDR3 sequence is 14 residues long. The CDR3 protein is CASSSGVFGNTIYF.

The chain has TRBV12-3 or TRBV12-4 and TRBJ2-1; absent DNA, TCRdb's TRBD2 call cannot be checked. This CDR3 has 15 residues. The CDR3 sequence is CASSPRQAFSNEQFF.

V gene TRBV10-3 combines with J gene TRBJ1-5; TCRdb's D gene call, TRBD1, goes unchecked for lack of DNA. The CDR3 runs to 16 residues. The germline V gene encodes CDR1 ENHRY and CDR2 SYGVKD. CDR3 protein: CAISEGGGLSNQPQHF.

The rearrangement joins TRBV3-1 to TRBJ1-2; TCRdb selects TRBD1, and the lack of DNA leaves this call unchecked. The germline gives CDR1 LGHDT, CDR2 YNNKEL (reference sequence). CDR3 length: 13 amino acids. The CDR3 loop is CASRQQGFAGYTF.

This rearrangement joins TRBV7-7 to TRBJ2-7; checking the TCRdb D call of TRBD1 is not possible without DNA. The CDR3 extends over 14 amino acids. Germline lookup yields CDR1 SSHAT and CDR2 FNYEAQ (reference sequence). The CDR3 protein is CASSPGQGDYEQYF.

The rearrangement joins TRBV20-1 to TRBJ2-1; TCRdb outputs TRBD2, but without DNA this stays unchecked. The CDR3 consists of 15 residues. Germline lookup yields CDR1 DFQATT and CDR2 SNEGSKA (reference sequence). The CDR3 sequence is CSADRLARAYNEQFF.

The V and J genes are TRBV28 and TRBJ2-1. CDR3 length: 15 residues. Germline CDR1 and CDR2: MDHEN and SYDVKM. The CDR3 sequence is CASSLRANSYNEQFF.

V and J are TRBV27 and TRBJ1-1; the D call of TRBD1 rests on TCRdb alone, since no DNA is present to check it. The CDR3 is 16 amino acids. CDR1 is MNHEY, CDR2 SMNVEV, per germline (reference sequence). The CDR3 sequence is CASSSYPRGPNTEAFF.

The V gene is TRBV27, the J gene TRBJ2-1; absent DNA, TCRdb's TRBD1 call cannot be checked. The CDR3 contains 13 residues. In germline, CDR1 is MNHEY, CDR2 SMNVEV (reference sequence). CDR3 in amino acids: CASSGNMGREQFF.

This chain links TRBV19 with TRBJ1-5; TCRdb calls TRBD1, which cannot be checked without DNA. CDR1 is LNHDA and CDR2 is SQIVND in the germline V gene (reference sequence). The CDR3 length is 18 residues. The chain's CDR3 is CASSIVLGGGNSNQPQHF.

The rearrangement uses TRBV30 and TRBJ2-6; the D call from TCRdb, TRBD2, cannot be confirmed without DNA. Germline-derived CDR1 and CDR2 are GTSNPN and SVGIG (reference sequence). CDR3 length: 15 amino acids. CDR3 loop: CAWSGGPTGANVLTF.

The CDR3 reads CSVKTSEGGELFF. The rearrangement joins TRBV29-1 to TRBJ2-2; the TCRdb call, TRBD2, lacks DNA for checking. CDR1 and CDR2 from the germline V gene are SQVTM and ANQGSEA. The CDR3 runs to 13 residues.

The chain carries TRBV27 and TRBJ1-2. In germline, CDR1 is MNHEY, CDR2 SMNVEV (reference sequence). This CDR3 has 14 amino acids. CDR3 sequence reads: CASSLSPKNYGYTF.